This T cell receptor (beta chain) is from a study of cytomegalovirus exposure and HLA in healthy donors. Broader study findings: The study designated 150 or so TCR beta chains cytomegalovirus-associated. In a later analysis, first-cohort TCR clusters were found to tend to co-occur in the 90 to 150 validation repertoires. Despite most TCR sequences being rare, some public TCRs occurred in many donors.

Profiled with immunoSEQ multiplex PCR; TCRdb holds only in-frame clones, not every one. The sample has over 200,000 clones; 75% to 90% are singletons. The CDR3 runs to 13 residues. Trimming pared 5 bases from V and 6 bases from J, leaving 11 bases between. Germline V gene sequence: CDR1 MNHNS, CDR2 SASEGT. Concerning this clone: Its specificity is unknown.

The chain couples TRBV6-1 to TRBJ1-5; tentative D call: TRBD1 (5 bases). The TCR comes from a young woman in good health and CMV-seronegative. The sample comprised PBMCs. CDR3 sequence: CASSSGSSQPQHF. The CDR3 DNA sequence: TGTGCCAGCAGTTCAGGGTCGTCTCAGCCCCAGCATTTT.